This T cell receptor beta chain was retrieved from a study of Graves' ophthalmopathy and Graves' hyperthyroidism. Study results and caveats: The model predicted ophthalmopathy progression with around 70% sensitivity and approximately 72% specificity. Blood also held most thyroid clonotypes expanded above 0.001 frequency.

The sequenced template was RNA, covering the TCR beta CDR3 region. A first-round RT-PCR used HTBI primers, followed by a second-round multiplex PCR. TCRdb reanalysed the multiplex PCR reads using MiXCR and keeps one entry per CDR3 protein. The sample includes 350,000 to 450,000 distinct CDR3 sequences, 20% to 25% of them seen just once. In this sample, this clonotype turned up many times. Its antigen is not known. CDR3 size: 14 residues. Looked up from germline, CDR1 is DFQATT and CDR2 is SNEGSKA (reference sequence). The germline V and J ends were trimmed by 0 bases and 9 bases, with 18 bases remaining between them.

This clonotype was obtained from a woman between 18 and 29 years old with stable Graves' hyperthyroidism. This chain joins TRBV20-1 and TRBJ2-7; possibly TRBD2 for D (5 bases). The sequenced sample was peripheral blood. The CDR3 loop reads CSARDLELGRSQYF. The CDR3 DNA sequence: TGCAGTGCTAGAGATCTGGAATTGGGGAGATCGCAGTACTTC.